Listed below are T cell receptor beta chains from one sample, sequenced in a study of human T cells and chemical hapten exposure. TCRdb ran MiXCR on the RACE reads and lists one entry per CDR3 protein. The profile shows 75,000 to 90,000 distinct CDR3 sequences, 7% to 8% of them singletons. This material consisted of whole blood, taken in connection with sensitization to the hapten diphenylcyclopropenone (DPC). The receptors were sampled from a woman in her 30s with alopecia areata. Some clones in this sample may be carry-over from other donors' samples. Each CDR3 is given with its conserved first and last residue.

cdr3_aa	j_call	v_call
CASSTSGGEQYF	TRBJ2-7	TRBV12-3/TRBV12-4
CSGRGYNEKLFF	TRBJ1-4	TRBV20-1
CASTPGQGAAGYTF	TRBJ1-2	TRBV6-5
CASSDSELDTQYF	TRBJ2-3	TRBV6-4
CASSIDLYNEQFF	TRBJ2-1	TRBV19
CSVELDRGNPYEQYF	TRBJ2-7	TRBV29-1
CASSSLRVRVEGNDTQYF	TRBJ2-3	TRBV6-2/TRBV6-3
CASSPHATTGSEAFF	TRBJ1-1	TRBV3-1
CASSPPNGGPSYNEQFF	TRBJ2-1	TRBV18
CASSWSSGDYNEQFF	TRBJ2-1	TRBV6-5
CSVERGRGTEAFF	TRBJ1-1	TRBV29-1
CASSEGPRADTQYF	TRBJ2-3	TRBV2
CASKDFRLGESDTQYF	TRBJ2-3	TRBV5-1
CASSRRDRDTGELFF	TRBJ2-2	TRBV19
CASRATDTQYF	TRBJ2-3	TRBV5-1
CSVSTSGAQYF	TRBJ2-5	TRBV29-1
CASSLVGTASIDTQYF	TRBJ2-3	TRBV11-2
CASSEGSGGDQPQHF	TRBJ1-5	TRBV2
CASSLSLAGTYEQYF	TRBJ2-7	TRBV27
CASSLRLAPSTDTQYF	TRBJ2-3	TRBV5-4
CASSLNTGNGYTF	TRBJ1-2	TRBV5-5